One sample yielded the 23 T cell receptor beta chains listed below, sequenced in a study of human T cells and chemical hapten exposure. The time point is: pre-sensitization, week 0. Noted treatment: therapeutic diphenylcyclopropenone sensitization with weekly scalp DPC. MiXCR, run by TCRdb on the RACE reads, gives a single entry per CDR3 protein. The sample yields a few hundred thousand distinct CDR3 sequences, over 7.5% seen once. The specimen comprised whole blood, sampled in connection with sensitization to the hapten diphenylcyclopropenone (DPC). The receptors originated from a man aged 18 to 30 with alopecia areata. Some clones in this sample may be carry-over from other donors' samples.

This clonotype has just a few counts. The chain is built from TRBV2 and TRBJ1-1, with 8 bases fitting TRBD1. The CDR3 loop spans 14 amino acids. V was pared by 8 bases and J by 6 bases, with 11 bases of the junction left unmatched. Per germline, CDR1 SNHLY and CDR2 FYNNEI. CDR3 loop: CASLAGTGSAEAFF. The CDR3 DNA reads TGTGCCAGCCTCGCCGGGACAGGATCCGCTGAAGCTTTCTTT.

The chain recombines TRBV10-3 with TRBJ2-1, with 9 nucleotides matching TRBD2. V gave up 6 bases and J gave up 9 bases; unmatched junction bases: 12. Looked up from germline, CDR1 is ENHRY and CDR2 is SYGVKD. CDR3 size: 15 residues. CDR3 in amino acids: CAISGIGGGASEQFF. The DNA for the CDR3 is TGTGCCATCAGCGGGATCGGCGGGGGGGCAAGTGAGCAGTTCTTC.

This clonotype showed up many times. This rearrangement joins TRBV12-3 or TRBV12-4 to TRBJ2-7; TRBD1 matches 7 bases. CDR3 length: 14 residues. The junction had 14 bases not matched to a gene; V was cut back by 6 bases and J by 9 bases. The CDR3 is CASRPKDRSTWQYF. The CDR3 nucleotides are TGTGCCAGCAGGCCTAAGGACAGGTCCACTTGGCAGTACTTC.

This clonotype was found a few times. The V call is TRBV7-9, the J call TRBJ1-1; 10 bases are a match to TRBD1. The V segment lost 5 bases and the J segment 7 bases; nucleotides outside the gene matches: 10. The CDR3 has 15 residues. Germline CDR1 is SEHNR and CDR2 is FQNEAQ (reference sequence). CDR3 residues: CASSRRQGAPLEAFF. The CDR3 bases are TGTGCCAGCAGCCGAAGACAGGGGGCCCCACTTGAAGCTTTCTTT.

This clonotype was observed a few times. This rearrangement joins TRBV27 to TRBJ1-2; tentatively, D is TRBD1 (6 bases). This CDR3 region has 15 residues. CDR1 and CDR2 (germline): MNHEY, SMNVEV (reference sequence). Trimming cost V 5 bases and J 2 bases, with 15 bases left between them. CDR3 nucleotide sequence: TGTGCCAGCAGTCCTCACAGGGCTTCCAACTATGGCTACACCTTC. Its translation is CASSPHRASNYGYTF.

This chain connects TRBV20-1 to TRBJ1-3; D not certain. CDR3 length equals 12 residues. Trimming left V 3 bases short and J 2 bases short, with 5 bases between. CDR1 is DFQATT and CDR2 is SNEGSKA in the germline V gene (reference sequence). The CDR3 DNA reads as TGCAGTGCTAGGCTTACTGGAAACACCATATATTTT. Translation: CSARLTGNTIYF.

This clonotype has only a few counts. The chain uses TRBV5-1 and TRBJ1-2; 7 nucleotides align to TRBD1. V lost 4 bases and J lost 4; bases outside the gene matches: 7. The CDR3 consists of 14 residues. From germline, CDR1 is SGHRS and CDR2 YFSETQ. The CDR3 protein is CASSEGRTGYGYTF. CDR3 nucleotide sequence: TGCGCCAGCAGCGAGGGGAGGACAGGCTATGGCTACACCTTC.

The rearrangement uses TRBV4-3 and TRBJ2-1, with TRBD2 matching over 8 bases. This CDR3 comprises 16 residues. Trimming at V came to 1 base and at J to 4 bases, leaving 6 bases not matched to a gene. CDR1 and CDR2 (germline): LGHNA, YSLEER. The CDR3 reads CASSQAPAGEYNEQFF. For the CDR3, the DNA is TGCGCCAGCAGCCAAGCTCCAGCGGGGGAATACAATGAGCAGTTCTTC.

This clonotype was seen a handful of times. This chain links TRBV7-2 with TRBJ2-5, with TRBD1 matching over 8 bases. Germline V gene sequence: CDR1 SGHTA, CDR2 FQGNSA. The CDR3 sequence is 15 residues long. V trimming: 5 bases; J trimming: 4 bases; junction bases outside the gene matches: 9. The CDR3 loop is CASSGVRTGRETQYF. CDR3 nucleotides: TGTGCCAGCAGCGGGGTTAGGACAGGGAGAGAGACCCAGTACTTC.

The chain employs TRBV5-1 and TRBJ2-7; D is perhaps TRBD1 (5 bases). In germline, CDR1 is SGHRS, CDR2 YFSETQ. The germline V and J ends were trimmed by 0 bases and 5 bases, with 18 bases remaining between them. This CDR3 contains 16 residues. DNA for the CDR3: TGCGCCAGCAGCTTGGCCATGAAGGGGCCATCACACGAGCAGTACTTC. Its translation is CASSLAMKGPSHEQYF.

This clonotype was counted many times. This chain links TRBV7-9 with TRBJ1-1, with TRBD1 as a possible D gene (5 bases). The CDR3 length is 16 residues. From germline, CDR1 is SEHNR and CDR2 FQNEAQ (reference sequence). V gave up 4 bases and J gave up 5 bases, with 20 bases separating them. Here the CDR3 reads CASSSPGKRLVTEAFF. For the CDR3, the DNA is TGTGCCAGCAGCTCACCAGGGAAGAGGTTGGTTACTGAAGCTTTCTTT.

Only a few counts were recorded for this clonotype. Here the CDR3 reads CSASSRGQGNEKLFF. The CDR3 nucleotides read TGCAGTGCTAGCAGCAGGGGGCAGGGTAATGAAAAACTGTTTTTT. The chain links TRBV20-1 to TRBJ1-4; 8 bases are a match to TRBD1. V lost 3 bases to trimming and J lost 4 bases; unmatched junction nucleotides: 7. Germline CDR1 and CDR2: DFQATT and SNEGSKA (reference sequence). The CDR3 is 15 amino acids.

This clonotype appeared a few times. This rearrangement joins TRBV6-2 or TRBV6-3 to TRBJ1-5, with D possibly matching TRBD1 (5 bases). Germline V gene sequence: CDR1 MNHEY, CDR2 SVGEGT. The CDR3 covers 14 residues. V was trimmed by 2 bases and J by 2 bases, leaving 7 bases between them. This CDR3 reads CASSYAGGNQPQHF. Here the CDR3 DNA reads TGTGCCAGCAGTTACGCGGGGGGCAATCAGCCCCAGCATTTT.

This chain joins TRBV11-2 and TRBJ2-3; 7 bases are shared with TRBD1. Trimming removed 5 bases from V and 2 bases from J; junction bases left unmatched: 4. CDR3 length: 14 amino acids. Germline CDR1 is SGHAT and CDR2 is FQNNGV. The CDR3 loop reads CASSKDRVTDTQYF. CDR3 in DNA: TGTGCCAGCAGCAAAGACAGGGTCACAGATACGCAGTATTTT.

This clonotype was seen only a few times. The chain links TRBV6-2 or TRBV6-3 to TRBJ2-1, with 8 bases fitting TRBD1. With 2 bases clipped from V and 3 bases from J, the junction kept 3 bases outside the gene matches. Germline CDR1 and CDR2: MNHEY and SVGEGT. The CDR3 totals 15 residues. The CDR3 sequence: CASSYGQGFYNEQFF. Here the CDR3 DNA reads TGTGCCAGCAGTTACGGACAGGGCTTCTACAATGAGCAGTTCTTC.

This clonotype was recorded a few times. The chain joins TRBV9 to TRBJ2-7; the D gene is possibly TRBD1 (6 bases). This CDR3 has 13 amino acids. The germline V gene encodes CDR1 SGDLS and CDR2 YYNGEE. V dropped 3 bases and J dropped 7 bases, with 14 bases sitting between them. This chain's CDR3 is CASSAGAGTEQYV. CDR3 DNA: TGTGCCAGCAGCGCAGGGGCGGGTACAGAGCAGTACGTC.

This clonotype was seen more than once but under ten times. The chain uses TRBV7-9 and TRBJ2-7, with a possible D match to TRBD2 (5 bases). V was pared by 3 bases and J by 2 bases, with 11 bases between. Germline V gene sequence: CDR1 SEHNR, CDR2 FQNEAQ (reference sequence). This CDR3 has 14 residues. CDR3 sequence: CASSFRGTAYEQYF. In DNA form, the CDR3 reads TGTGCCAGCAGCTTTCGGGGAACGGCCTACGAGCAGTACTTC.

The chain links TRBV20-1 to TRBJ2-3; 13 positions match TRBD2. With 6 bases clipped from V and 7 bases from J, the junction kept 10 bases outside the gene matches. The CDR3 sequence is 15 residues long. Germline V lookup: CDR1 DFQATT, CDR2 SNEGSKA (reference sequence). The CDR3 DNA is TGCAGTGCCCCCCAGACTAGCGGGGGGAAAAATACGCAGTATTTT. This codes for CSAPQTSGGKNTQYF.

This clonotype has ten or more counts. The J gene is TRBJ2-1, the V gene TRBV29-1; D possibly corresponds to TRBD2 (5 bases). Germline values: CDR1 SQVTM, CDR2 ANQGSEA. V lost 5 bases, J lost 8 bases, and 10 bases lay in between. The CDR3 length is 11 residues. CDR3: CSVRGNHEQFF. Here the CDR3 DNA reads TGCAGCGTTCGGGGAAACCATGAGCAGTTCTTC.

This clonotype was counted only a few times. The chain employs TRBV10-2 and TRBJ2-1; D may be TRBD2 (6 bases). With 8 bases removed from V and 8 bases from J, the gap between germline ends came to 13 bases. Germline assignment: CDR1 WSHSY and CDR2 SAAADI. The CDR3 length is 12 residues. The CDR3 region has the DNA TGCGCCAGCTCCCGAAGGAGGGATGAGCAGTTCTTC. It specifies CASSRRRDEQFF.

This rearrangement joins TRBV5-6 to TRBJ1-4; TRBD1 might be the D (5 bases). The germline V and J ends were trimmed by 2 bases and 8 bases, with 10 bases remaining between them. Germline assignment: CDR1 SGHDT and CDR2 YYEEEE. There are 13 residues in the CDR3. The CDR3 region has the DNA TGTGCCAGCAGCTTCTCAGGGCGGGAAAAACTGTTTTTT. This codes for CASSFSGREKLFF.

The CDR3 region has the DNA TGTGCCAGCAGCTTGGGTACCTACAATGAGCAGTTCTTC. Residues: CASSLGTYNEQFF. This chain uses TRBV7-2 with TRBJ2-1, with D unclear. V was clipped by 3 bases and J by 2 bases, with 5 bases between them. Germline values: CDR1 SGHTA, CDR2 FQGNSA. There are 13 residues in the CDR3.

V gene TRBV11-2 combines with J gene TRBJ1-4, with a weak D call TRBD1 (5 bases). From germline, CDR1 is SGHAT and CDR2 FQNNGV. CDR3 size: 15 residues. The V and J ends lost 1 base and 7 bases respectively, with 13 bases between them. CDR3 DNA: TGTGCCAGCAGCTTAGGGGGGGTTAAAGGTGAAAAACTGTTTTTT. It translates to CASSLGGVKGEKLFF.